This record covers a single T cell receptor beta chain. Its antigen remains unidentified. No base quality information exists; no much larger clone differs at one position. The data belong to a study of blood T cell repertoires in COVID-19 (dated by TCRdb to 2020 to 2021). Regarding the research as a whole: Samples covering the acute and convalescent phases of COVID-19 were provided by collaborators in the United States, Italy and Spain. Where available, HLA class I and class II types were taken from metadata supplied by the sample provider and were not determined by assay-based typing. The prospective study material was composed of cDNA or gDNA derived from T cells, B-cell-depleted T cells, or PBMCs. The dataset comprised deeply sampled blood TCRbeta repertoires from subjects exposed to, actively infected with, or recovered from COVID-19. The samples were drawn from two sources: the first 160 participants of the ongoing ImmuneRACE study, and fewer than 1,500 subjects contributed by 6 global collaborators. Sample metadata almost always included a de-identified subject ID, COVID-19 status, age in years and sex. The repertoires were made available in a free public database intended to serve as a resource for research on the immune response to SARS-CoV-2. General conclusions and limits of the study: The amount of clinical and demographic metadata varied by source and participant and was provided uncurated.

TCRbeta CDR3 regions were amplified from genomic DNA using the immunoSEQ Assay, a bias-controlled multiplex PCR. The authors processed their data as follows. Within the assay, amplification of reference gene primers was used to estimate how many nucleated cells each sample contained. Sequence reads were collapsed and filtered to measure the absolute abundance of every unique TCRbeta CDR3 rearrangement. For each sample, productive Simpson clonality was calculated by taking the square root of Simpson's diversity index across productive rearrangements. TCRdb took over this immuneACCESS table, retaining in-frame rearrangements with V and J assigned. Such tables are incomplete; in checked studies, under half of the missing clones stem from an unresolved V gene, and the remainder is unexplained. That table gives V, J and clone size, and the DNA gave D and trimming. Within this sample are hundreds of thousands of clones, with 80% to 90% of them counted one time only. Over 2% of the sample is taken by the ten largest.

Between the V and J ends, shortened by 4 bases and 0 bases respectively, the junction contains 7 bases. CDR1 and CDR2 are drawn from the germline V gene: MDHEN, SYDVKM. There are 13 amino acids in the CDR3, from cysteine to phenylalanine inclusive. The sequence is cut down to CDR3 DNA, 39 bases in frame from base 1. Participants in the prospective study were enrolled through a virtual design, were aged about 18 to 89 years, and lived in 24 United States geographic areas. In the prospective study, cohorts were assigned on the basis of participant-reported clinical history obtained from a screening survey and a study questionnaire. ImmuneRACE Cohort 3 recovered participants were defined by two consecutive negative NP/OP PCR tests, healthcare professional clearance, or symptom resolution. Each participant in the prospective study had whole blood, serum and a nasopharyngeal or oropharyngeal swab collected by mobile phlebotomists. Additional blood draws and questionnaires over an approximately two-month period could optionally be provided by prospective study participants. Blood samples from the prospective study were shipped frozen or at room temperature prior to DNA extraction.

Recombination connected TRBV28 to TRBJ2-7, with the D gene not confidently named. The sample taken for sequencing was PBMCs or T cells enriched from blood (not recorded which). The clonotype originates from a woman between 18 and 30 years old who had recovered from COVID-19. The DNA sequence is TGTGCCAGCAGTTCGTTTAGCTCCTACGAGCAGTACTTC. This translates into CASSSFSSYEQYF.